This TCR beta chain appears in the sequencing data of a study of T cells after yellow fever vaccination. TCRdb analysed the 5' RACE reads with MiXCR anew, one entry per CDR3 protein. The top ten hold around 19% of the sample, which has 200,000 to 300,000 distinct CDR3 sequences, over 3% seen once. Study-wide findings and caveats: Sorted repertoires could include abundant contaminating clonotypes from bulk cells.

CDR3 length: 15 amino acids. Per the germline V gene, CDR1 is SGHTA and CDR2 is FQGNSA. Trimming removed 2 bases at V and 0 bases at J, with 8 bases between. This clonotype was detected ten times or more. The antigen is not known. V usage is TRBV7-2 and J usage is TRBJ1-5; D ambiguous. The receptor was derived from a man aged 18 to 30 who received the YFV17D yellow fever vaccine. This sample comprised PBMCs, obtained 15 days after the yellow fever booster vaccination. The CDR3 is CASSLKYYSNQPQHF. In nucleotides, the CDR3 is TGTGCCAGCAGCTTAAAGTATTATAGCAATCAGCCCCAGCATTTT. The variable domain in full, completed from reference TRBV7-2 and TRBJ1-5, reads GAGVSQSPSNKVTEKGKDVELRCDPISGHTALYWYRQSLGQGLEFLIYFQGNSAPDKSGLPSDRFSAERTGGSVSTLTIQRTQQEDSAVYLCASSLKYYSNQPQHFGDGTRLSIL.